The 28 T cell receptor beta chains listed next were all sequenced from one sample in a study of T-cell memory formation after mild COVID-19. TCRdb called the 5' RACE reads again in MiXCR, with one record for every CDR3 protein. The sample lists fewer than 700,000 distinct CDR3 sequences, less than 25% occurring once. Sequenced input: PBMCs or a T cell subset sorted from them (not recorded which). These receptors were taken from an adult woman who had mild COVID-19 (a few samples of this study predate the infection). Cell type and time point are not known.

The chain recombines TRBV4-3 with TRBJ2-1; D may be TRBD1 (5 bases). V lost 0 bases to trimming and J lost 6 bases, with 15 bases between them. This CDR3 spans 16 amino acids. Germline V gene data show CDR1 as LGHNA and CDR2 as YSLEER. In DNA, the CDR3 is TGCGCCAGCAGCCAAGACTTCCCGACAGTTGCCAATGAGCAGTTCTTC. This encodes CASSQDFPTVANEQFF.

The V gene is TRBV28, the J gene TRBJ2-6; D tentatively fits TRBD1 or TRBD2 (5 bases each). V dropped 6 bases and J dropped 1 base, with 13 bases sitting between them. The CDR3 has 16 residues. Germline CDR1 MDHEN, CDR2 SYDVKM. In DNA form, the CDR3 reads TGTGCCAGCAGCCCCCCGGGGCCTTCTGGGGCCAACGTCCTGACTTTC. Residues: CASSPPGPSGANVLTF.

In this sample, this clonotype turned up a few times. The chain combines TRBV3-1 with TRBJ2-7; 7 nucleotides align to TRBD2. The CDR3 sequence is 15 residues long. CDR1 is LGHDT and CDR2 is YNNKEL in the germline V gene (reference sequence). Trimming at V came to 4 bases and at J to 5 bases, leaving 11 bases not matched to a gene. For the CDR3, the DNA is TGTGCCAGCAGCCCCCGTTACGGGAGGCCTCACGAGCAGTACTTC. Protein sequence: CASSPRYGRPHEQYF.

The chain links TRBV6-1 to TRBJ2-3; D unclear. Looked up from germline, CDR1 is MNHNS and CDR2 is SASEGT. This CDR3 has 16 amino acids. Deletions cut 7 bases from V and 0 bases from J, with 17 bases between. CDR3 region: CASTSPAGSSTDTQYF. CDR3 nucleotide sequence: TGTGCCAGCACCTCGCCGGCAGGATCTAGCACAGATACGCAGTATTTT.

CDR3 sequence (DNA): TGTGCCACCAGCAGAGATGGGGTAGTTATAAATGAGCAGTTCTTC. Amino acid sequence: CATSRDGVVINEQFF. The chain couples TRBV15 to TRBJ2-1, with unresolved D. CDR3 length: 15 residues. Germline loops: CDR1 LNHNV, CDR2 YYDKDF (reference sequence). V lost 0 bases and J lost 7, with 13 bases in between.

This chain's CDR3 is CASSVDHGEAFF. The CDR3 DNA sequence: TGTGCCAGCAGTGTTGACCACGGTGAAGCTTTCTTT. The gene calls are TRBV2 and TRBJ1-1; the D is unclear. The CDR3 consists of 12 residues. V lost 4 bases, J lost 7 bases, and 10 bases lay in between. Germline values: CDR1 SNHLY, CDR2 FYNNEI.

This clonotype was recorded many times. This chain connects TRBV20-1 to TRBJ1-1; D possibly corresponds to TRBD1 (5 bases). V was shortened by 7 bases and J by 3 bases, with 18 bases between the two germline ends. This CDR3 spans 14 amino acids. Germline loops: CDR1 DFQATT, CDR2 SNEGSKA (reference sequence). Here the CDR3 reads CSGRTTGGDTEAFF. CDR3 nucleotide sequence: TGCAGTGGGAGGACAACTGGAGGAGACACTGAAGCTTTCTTT.

This clonotype has ten or more counts. CDR3 residues: CASNGGNIQYF. The CDR3 nucleotides are TGCGCCAGCAATGGGGGAAACATTCAGTACTTC. V is TRBV5-1 and J is TRBJ2-4; D might be TRBD1 or TRBD2, each matching 5 bases. The CDR3 contains 11 residues. V shed 6 bases and J shed 6 bases, with 7 bases lying between them. Germline V gene data show CDR1 as SGHRS and CDR2 as YFSETQ.

In the case of this clonotype: Possible read error: a much larger clone is one base away. The chain is built from TRBV12-3 or TRBV12-4 and TRBJ1-2; D not certain. The CDR3 runs to 13 residues. V gave up 3 bases and J gave up 2 bases, with 7 bases separating them. Written as DNA, the CDR3 is TGTGCCAGCAGTTTTGATCAGAACTATGGCTACACCTTC. This translates into CASSFDQNYGYTF.

This chain uses TRBV24-1 with TRBJ2-3; D is ambiguous. The V end lost 10 bases, the J end lost 0 bases, and 10 bases lay between the germline ends. This CDR3 is built from 13 residues. CDR1 KGHDR and CDR2 SFDVKD come from the germline V gene. The CDR3 sequence is CATRATSTDTQYF. In nucleotides, the CDR3 is TGTGCCACAAGGGCTACTAGCACAGATACGCAGTATTTT.

This clonotype has a handful of counts. The rearrangement joins TRBV7-3 to TRBJ2-1; no clear D gene. The germline V gene encodes CDR1 SGHTA and CDR2 FQGTGA. CDR3 length: 14 residues. Trimming stripped 6 bases from V and 0 bases from J, with 9 bases between. The CDR3 DNA is TGTGCCAGCAGTCCTGACACCTCCTACAATGAGCAGTTCTTC. Its protein product is CASSPDTSYNEQFF.

This clonotype was counted between two and nine times. The rearrangement uses TRBV7-9 and TRBJ2-1; no clear D. CDR1 and CDR2 from the germline V gene are SEHNR and FQNEAQ (reference sequence). The CDR3 loop spans 14 amino acids. V was trimmed by 1 base and J by 8 bases, leaving 12 bases between them. CDR3 sequence reads: CASSLVGTQDEQFF. CDR3 DNA: TGTGCCAGCAGCTTAGTAGGAACTCAGGATGAGCAGTTCTTC.

The chain carries TRBV7-2 and TRBJ2-3; 10 bases fit TRBD2. Unmatched junction bases numbered 10, after V lost 5 bases and J lost 2 bases. CDR1 is SGHTA and CDR2 is FQGNSA in the germline V gene. The CDR3 sequence is 17 residues long. In nucleotides, the CDR3 is TGTGCCAGCAGCCGCCGGAGTAGCGGGGGGACCACAGATACGCAGTATTTT. Residues: CASSRRSSGGTTDTQYF.

This clonotype was seen repeatedly, ten times or more. The J gene is TRBJ1-2, the V gene TRBV7-9; no definite D call. CDR1 and CDR2 from the germline V gene are SEHNR and FQNEAQ (reference sequence). The CDR3 has 11 amino acids. V lost 5 bases, J lost 4 bases, and 5 bases lay in between. The CDR3 here is CASSPSYGYTF. CDR3 coding DNA: TGTGCCAGCAGCCCCAGCTATGGCTACACCTTC.

V is TRBV7-8 and J is TRBJ2-3; D tentatively reads TRBD1 or TRBD2 (5 bases each). CDR3 length: 12 residues. Trimming cost V 5 bases and J 11 bases, with 14 bases left between them. The germline V gene encodes CDR1 SGHVS and CDR2 FQNEAQ. The CDR3 nucleotides are TGTGCCAGCAGCCACCGGGACCCAAGGCAGTATTTT. Translation gives CASSHRDPRQYF.

V and J are TRBV4-3 and TRBJ2-1; perhaps TRBD1 as D (6 bases). V lost 1 base to trimming and J lost 4 bases, with 14 bases between them. CDR3 length equals 16 residues. Germline CDR1 is LGHNA and CDR2 is YSLEER. CDR3 loop: CASSQVDSGSYNEQFF. The CDR3 DNA sequence: TGCGCCAGCAGCCAAGTGGACAGCGGATCGTACAATGAGCAGTTCTTC.

This chain uses TRBV7-3 with TRBJ2-5, with D perhaps matching TRBD1 or TRBD2 (5 bases each). This CDR3 region has 15 residues. Germline loops: CDR1 SGHTA, CDR2 FQGTGA. Between the trimmed V and J ends, which lost 5 bases and 2 bases, there was a span of 15 bases. CDR3 sequence (DNA): TGTGCCAGCAGCCCCCATCGGGGCAGACAAGAGACCCAGTACTTC. This sequence encodes CASSPHRGRQETQYF.

This clonotype showed up just a few times. The chain recombines TRBV29-1 with TRBJ1-2, with 8 positions matching TRBD1. J was trimmed by 2 bases and V by 4 bases; bases with no gene match: 3. The germline V gene encodes CDR1 SQVTM and CDR2 ANQGSEA. CDR3 length: 13 residues. The CDR3 sequence is CSVGAGGNYGYTF. The CDR3 region has the DNA TGCAGCGTTGGAGCAGGGGGCAACTATGGCTACACCTTC.

This clonotype was seen many times. This sequence joins TRBV12-3 or TRBV12-4 and TRBJ2-1, with D possibly matching TRBD2 (6 bases). V was trimmed by 5 bases and J by 9 bases, leaving 20 bases between them. This CDR3 region has 15 residues. CDR3 region: CASSPGTLGSSEQFF. CDR3 coding DNA: TGTGCCAGCAGTCCGGGGACTCTAGGATCCAGTGAGCAGTTCTTC.

The chain uses TRBV27 and TRBJ1-1; weak D call: TRBD1 (6 bases). Germline values: CDR1 MNHEY, CDR2 SMNVEV (reference sequence). The CDR3 spans 16 residues. V was clipped by 6 bases and J by 0 bases, with 17 bases between them. In nucleotides, the CDR3 is TGTGCCAGCAGGACGGAACAGGGAACTGTGAACACTGAAGCTTTCTTT. It is translated as CASRTEQGTVNTEAFF.

This clonotype was counted only a few times. The chain couples TRBV7-9 to TRBJ2-7, with D possibly matching TRBD1 (6 bases). With 0 bases removed from V and 4 bases from J, the gap between germline ends came to 10 bases. The CDR3 loop spans 14 amino acids. Germline lookup yields CDR1 SEHNR and CDR2 FQNEAQ (reference sequence). CDR3 region: CASSLARGSYEQYF. The CDR3 DNA follows: TGTGCCAGCAGCTTAGCGAGGGGGTCTTACGAGCAGTACTTC.

In this sample, this clonotype turned up a few times. The rearrangement uses TRBV7-6 and TRBJ2-2; D not certain. Trimming shortened V by 5 bases and J by 0 bases, and 13 bases separated the two germline ends. Germline V gene data show CDR1 as SGHVS and CDR2 as FNYEAQ. The CDR3 covers 16 residues. CDR3: CASSPAVGSNTGELFF. CDR3 nucleotides: TGTGCCAGCAGCCCCGCCGTGGGGTCGAACACCGGGGAGCTGTTTTTT.

This clonotype was seen just once. The rearrangement uses TRBV4-3 and TRBJ2-6; D not resolved. The CDR3 is 17 amino acids. CDR1 and CDR2 (germline): LGHNA, YSLEER. V gave up 0 bases and J gave up 0 bases, with 9 bases separating them. CDR3 amino acids: CASSQEDAFSGANVLTF. The DNA of the CDR3 is TGCGCCAGCAGCCAAGAGGACGCCTTCTCTGGGGCCAACGTCCTGACTTTC.

The chain employs TRBV9 and TRBJ2-1; D is unclear. Between the trimmed V and J ends, which lost 0 bases and 7 bases, there was a span of 17 bases. Germline V CDR1 and CDR2: SGDLS, YYNGEE. There are 16 residues in the CDR3. Here the CDR3 DNA reads TGTGCCAGCAGCGTAGTGGGGTTAGCCCCCCATAATGAGCAGTTCTTC. Amino acids: CASSVVGLAPHNEQFF.

This clonotype was found many times. The chain links TRBV6-6 to TRBJ2-1, with 9 bases lining up with TRBD1. Trimming at V came to 6 bases and at J to 5 bases, leaving 11 bases not matched to a gene. Germline V gene lookup returns CDR1 MNHNY and CDR2 SVGAGI (reference sequence). This CDR3 spans 16 amino acids. DNA of the CDR3: TGTGCCAGCAGACTCCGACAGGGGGGACGGGACAATGAGCAGTTCTTC. It is translated as CASRLRQGGRDNEQFF.

This clonotype has a handful of counts. The V call is TRBV12-3 or TRBV12-4, the J call TRBJ2-7; 11 nucleotides align to TRBD2. V was clipped by 4 bases and J by 6 bases; unmatched bases: 2. This CDR3 is 13 amino acids long. CDR3 amino acids: CASSWGTSGEQYF. DNA for the CDR3: TGTGCCAGCAGTTGGGGGACTAGCGGCGAGCAGTACTTC.

This chain connects TRBV29-1 to TRBJ1-1; no clear D. CDR3 length: 12 amino acids. Germline-derived CDR1 and CDR2 are SQVTM and ANQGSEA. V lost 5 bases and J lost 7, with 14 bases in between. CDR3 DNA: TGCAGCGTTACAACATCCACTCATGAAGCTTTCTTT. Translation: CSVTTSTHEAFF.

CDR3 bases: TGCAGTGCTAGTCCTAGGACTAGCGGGGAGCTGTTTTTT. Its protein is CSASPRTSGELFF. V is TRBV20-1 and J is TRBJ2-2; 7 bases are shared with TRBD2. The CDR3 is 13 residues long. After removal of 3 bases from V and 7 bases from J, the junction contained 5 bases not matched to a gene. Germline CDR1 DFQATT, CDR2 SNEGSKA (reference sequence).